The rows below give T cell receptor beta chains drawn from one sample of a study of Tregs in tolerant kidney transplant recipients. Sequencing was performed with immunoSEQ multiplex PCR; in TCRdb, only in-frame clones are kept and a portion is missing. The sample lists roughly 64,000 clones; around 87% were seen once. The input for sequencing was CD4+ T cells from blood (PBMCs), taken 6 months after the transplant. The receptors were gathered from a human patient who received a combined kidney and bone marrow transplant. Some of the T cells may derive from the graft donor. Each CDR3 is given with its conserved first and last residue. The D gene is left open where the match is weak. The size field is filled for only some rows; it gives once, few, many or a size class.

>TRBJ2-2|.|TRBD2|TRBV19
CASSSLPGLVGTGELFF
TGTGCCAGTAGTTCCTTACCGGGACTAGTGGGCACCGGGGAGCTGTTTTTT
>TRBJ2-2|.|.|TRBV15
CATSRDTSPRELFF
TGTGCCACCAGCAGAGACACATCGCCCCGGGAGCTGTTTTTT
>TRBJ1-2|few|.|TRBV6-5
CASRRRALSYGYTF
TGTGCCAGCAGACGGAGGGCGCTCAGCTATGGCTACACCTTC
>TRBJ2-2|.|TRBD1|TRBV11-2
CASRQDRRLTGELFF
TGTGCCAGCAGACAGGACAGGCGCCTCACCGGGGAGCTGTTTTTT
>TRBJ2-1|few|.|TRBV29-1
CSVVHRAYNEQFF
TGCAGCGTTGTTCATCGGGCCTACAATGAGCAGTTCTTC
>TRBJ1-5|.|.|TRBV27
CASGRDSNQPQHF
TGTGCCAGCGGGCGGGACAGCAATCAGCCCCAGCATTTT
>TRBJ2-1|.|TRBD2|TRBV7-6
CATGAGGRHREQFF
TGTGCCACAGGGGCAGGCGGGAGGCATCGTGAGCAGTTCTTC
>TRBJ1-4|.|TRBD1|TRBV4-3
CASSQESTSFGTGNEKLFF
TGCGCCAGCAGCCAAGAATCAACCTCCTTTGGGACAGGAAATGAAAAACTGTTTTTT
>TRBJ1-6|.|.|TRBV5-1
CASSLGVAASPLHF
TGCGCCAGCAGCTTGGGAGTGGCGGCTTCACCCCTCCACTTT
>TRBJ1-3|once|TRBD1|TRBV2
CASGIRGLGNTIYF
TGTGCCAGCGGGATTAGGGGGCTGGGAAACACCATATATTTT
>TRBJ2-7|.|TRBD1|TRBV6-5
CASARTGANSEQYF
TGTGCCAGCGCCCGGACAGGGGCCAATTCGGAGCAGTACTTC
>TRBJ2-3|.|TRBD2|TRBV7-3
CASSSILAGGPDTQYF
TGTGCCAGCAGCTCTATACTAGCGGGGGGTCCAGATACGCAGTATTTT
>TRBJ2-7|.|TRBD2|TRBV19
CVSTHNRGRAGAGEQYF
TGTGTCAGTACCCACAACCGTGGGAGGGCGGGAGCAGGTGAGCAGTACTTC
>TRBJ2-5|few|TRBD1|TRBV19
CASSLHRGREETQYF
TGTGCCAGTAGTCTGCACAGGGGGCGGGAGGAGACCCAGTACTTC
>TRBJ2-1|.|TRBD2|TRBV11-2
CASSLNSGGANEQFF
TGTGCCAGCAGCTTAAACAGCGGGGGGGCAAATGAGCAGTTCTTC
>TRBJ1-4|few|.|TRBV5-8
CASSEESANEKLFF
TGTGCCAGCAGCGAAGAATCGGCTAATGAAAAACTGTTTTTT
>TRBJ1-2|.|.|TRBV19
CASSSPGTGPPYADYTF
TGTGCCAGTAGTTCCCCTGGTACAGGGCCTCCCTATGCCGACTACACCTTC
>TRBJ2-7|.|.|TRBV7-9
CASSLGTGRGYEQYF
TGTGCCAGCAGCTTAGGGACAGGGAGGGGGTACGAGCAGTACTTC
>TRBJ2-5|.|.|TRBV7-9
CASSLQNGGETQYF
TGTGCCAGCAGCTTACAAAACGGCGGGGAGACCCAGTACTTC
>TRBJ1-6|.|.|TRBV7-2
CASTREPYNSPLHF
TGTGCCAGCACCCGGGAGCCCTATAATTCCCCCCTCCACTTT
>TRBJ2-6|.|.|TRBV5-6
CASSLVGGGAHSGANVLTF
TGTGCCAGCAGCTTGGTGGGCGGCGGGGCCCACTCTGGGGCCAACGTCCTGACTTTC
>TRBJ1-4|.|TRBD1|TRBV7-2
CASSPQGEKLFF
TGTGCCAGCAGTCCACAGGGGGAAAAACTGTTTTTT
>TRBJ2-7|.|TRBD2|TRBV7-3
CASSALPGTRYEQYF
TGTGCCAGCAGCGCCCTTCCCGGGACTAGGTACGAGCAGTACTTC
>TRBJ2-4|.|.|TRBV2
CASTRDSTISIQYF
TGTGCCAGCACCCGGGACTCGACGATATCCATTCAGTACTTC
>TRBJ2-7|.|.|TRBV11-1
CASSPQGYEQYF
TGTGCCAGCAGCCCGCAGGGCTACGAGCAGTACTTC
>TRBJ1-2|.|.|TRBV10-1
CAAVPAADGYTF
TGCGCCGCGGTGCCCGCGGCGGATGGCTACACCTTC
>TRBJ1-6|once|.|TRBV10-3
CAISRPDELNSPLHF
TGTGCCATCAGTCGGCCAGATGAACTAAATTCCCCCCTCCACTTT
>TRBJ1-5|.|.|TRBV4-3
CASSQDNGAGDQPQHF
TGCGCCAGCAGCCAAGATAACGGAGCGGGGGATCAGCCCCAGCATTTT
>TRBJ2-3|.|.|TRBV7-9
CASSLNQGTDTQYF
TGTGCCAGCAGCTTAAACCAGGGGACAGATACGCAGTATTTT
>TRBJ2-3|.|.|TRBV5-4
CASSLGGRGSDTQYF
TGTGCCAGCAGCTTGGGGGGGCGCGGGTCAGATACGCAGTATTTT
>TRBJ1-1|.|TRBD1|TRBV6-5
CASRHRGLTEAFF
TGTGCCAGCAGGCACAGGGGGTTAACTGAAGCTTTCTTT
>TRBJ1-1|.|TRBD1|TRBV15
CATTSPGQVMGNTEAFF
TGTGCCACCACCTCACCGGGACAGGTGATGGGAAACACTGAAGCTTTCTTT
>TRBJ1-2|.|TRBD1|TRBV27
CASSLAGQGNGYTF
TGTGCCAGCAGTTTAGCCGGACAGGGGAATGGCTACACCTTC